This T cell receptor gamma chain was identified during a study of intestinal T cells in coeliac disease. LymphoTrack primers amplified TRG sequences from around 210 ng of biopsy DNA. TCRdb reprocessed the multiplex PCR reads using CATT. Of several hundred gamma-chain clones listed, 47% are singletons. By share, this clone counts as large. The V gene end was trimmed by 2 bases and the J gene end by 1 base; junction bases not matched to a gene: 8. This CDR3 is built from 15 residues. Germline lookup yields CDR1 VENAVY and CDR2 YDSYNSRV. Genomic DNA came from ten 5-µm formalin-fixed paraffin-embedded scrolls per case.

The specimen sequenced was a duodenal biopsy. The receptor's source is a human donor with celiac disease. The chain employs TRGV8 and TRGJ1 or TRGJ2. The CDR3 DNA reads TGTGCCACCTGGGATACCCCCGCCAATTATTATAAGAAACTCTTT. Its protein is CATWDTPANYYKKLF.